The clone carrying this T cell receptor beta chain has only a few counts. Antigen specificity is unknown. These data originate in a study of T cell repertoires in cytomegalovirus infection. Overall study: The authors used CMV epitopes that were HLA-C-restricted (recently identified) and HLA-B-restricted (well studied). Public TCR beta signatures indicated both CMV infection and matching HLA type.

MiXCR, run by TCRdb on the reads, gives a single entry per CDR3 protein. The table records approximately 1,000,000 distinct CDR3 sequences, around 30% of them present only once. Findings and caveats of the study: What dominated the ex vivo response were HLA-C-restricted CMV-specific TCR beta clonotypes.

The CDR3 is made up of 15 amino acids. Per germline, CDR1 LGHDT and CDR2 YNNKEL (reference sequence). Trimming left V 4 bases short and J 2 bases short, with 15 bases between. The chain joins TRBV3-1 to TRBJ2-7, with D possibly being TRBD1 (5 bases). Here the sequenced sample was cultured CD8+ T cells from PBMCs, taken from culture after CMV antigen stimulation. The clonotype comes from a human donor in good health (CMV status not recorded). Some clones in this sample may be carry-over from other donors' samples. DNA of the CDR3: TGTGCCAGCAGCCTAGGACCAGGGCGCACCTACGAGCAGTACGTC. Its translation: CASSLGPGRTYEQYV.